These 22 T cell receptor beta chains were all obtained from the same sample, sequenced in a study of blood T cell repertoires in COVID-19. TCRdb's copy holds only in-frame clones and misses some; the assay was immunoSEQ multiplex PCR. The sample includes 140,000 to 150,000 clones, more than 80% of them seen just once. Sequencing used PBMCs or T cells enriched from blood (not recorded which). These receptors were taken from a man in his fifties who had recovered from COVID-19.

This chain uses TRBV5-4 with TRBJ2-5; D is unclear. Germline loops: CDR1 SGHNT, CDR2 YYREEE (reference sequence). The CDR3 extends over 14 amino acids. Trimming shortened V by 1 base and J by 13 bases, and 20 bases separated the two germline ends. DNA of the CDR3: TGTGCCAGCAGCTTGAACACCGCCTTGGAGAGGCGGTACTTC. It codes for CASSLNTALERRYF.

Details on this clone: Germline is not matched at one junction end, which may reflect a read error. The rearrangement uses TRBV7-3 and TRBJ1-5, with 7 bases that match TRBD1. The length of the CDR3 is 14 residues. Germline V lookup: CDR1 SGHTA, CDR2 FQGTGA. Here the CDR3 DNA reads TGTGCCAGCAGCTTTCTGACAGGGTATCAACCCCAGCATTTT. Translation gives CASSFLTGYQPQHF. Full variable domain (remainder filled in from reference TRBV7-3 and TRBJ1-5): GAGVSQTPSNKVTEKGKYVELRCDPISGHTALYWYRQSLGQGPEFLIYFQGTGAADDSGLPNDRFFAVRPEGSVSTLKIQRTERGDSAVYLCASSFLTGYQPQHFGDGTRLSIL.

The rearrangement links TRBV11-2 to TRBJ2-1; D may be TRBD2 (7 bases). Trimming left V 5 bases short and J 2 bases short, with 16 bases between. Germline V lookup: CDR1 SGHAT, CDR2 FQNNGV. The CDR3 has 16 residues. Here the CDR3 DNA reads TGTGCCAGCAGCGCGCTGGGGGGGGCGACCTACAATGAGCAGTTCTTC. It encodes CASSALGGATYNEQFF.

This clone was counted between two and nine times. The chain employs TRBV19 and TRBJ2-5; 8 bases map to TRBD2. Germline V gene lookup returns CDR1 LNHDA and CDR2 SQIVND (reference sequence). This CDR3 is built from 14 residues. V lost 4 bases to trimming and J lost 7 bases; unmatched junction nucleotides: 8. CDR3 sequence: CASSRVTSDPTQYF. For the CDR3, the DNA is TGTGCCAGTAGTAGGGTGACTAGCGACCCGACCCAGTACTTC. Together with reference TRBV19 and TRBJ2-5, the CDR3 gives the full variable domain: DGGITQSPKYLFRKEGQNVTLSCEQNLNHDAMYWYRQDPGQGLRLIYYSQIVNDFQKGDIAEGYSVSREKKESFPLTVTSAQKNPTAFYLCASSRVTSDPTQYFGPGTRLLVL.

The CDR3 coding sequence is TGCGCCAGCAGCTTCCTCGGGGGGTTCACTTACGAAAAACTGTTTTTT. The encoded protein is CASSFLGGFTYEKLFF. The genes are TRBV5-1 and TRBJ1-4; maybe TRBD1 (5 bases). The germline V gene has CDR1 SGHRS and CDR2 YFSETQ. Trimming removed 2 bases at V and 8 bases at J, with 19 bases between. The CDR3 runs 16 residues.

Comment on this clone: The sample contains more than one DNA sequence encoding this CDR3. The CDR3 nucleotides are TGTGCCAGCAGCTTACAGGGGTCTGGAAACACCATATATTTT. Protein sequence: CASSLQGSGNTIYF. The chain uses TRBV5-4 and TRBJ1-3; 7 nucleotides align to TRBD1. There are 14 residues in the CDR3. After removal of 2 bases from V and 1 base from J, the junction contained 0 bases not matched to a gene. In germline, CDR1 is SGHNT, CDR2 YYREEE (reference sequence).

The V and J genes are TRBV18 and TRBJ2-7; D not certain. Trimming took off 3 bases at V and 6 bases at J, with 12 bases between the two ends. Germline assignment: CDR1 KGHSH and CDR2 LQKENI. This CDR3 comprises 13 residues. The CDR3 sequence: CASSPPFVCEQYF. DNA for the CDR3: TGTGCCAGCTCACCTCCCTTTGTTTGCGAGCAGTACTTC.

The chain has TRBV28 and TRBJ1-5; possible D gene TRBD1, 5 bases. V was pared by 7 bases and J by 0 bases, with 13 bases between. CDR1 and CDR2 (germline): MDHEN, SYDVKM. CDR3 size: 15 residues. The CDR3 spells CASTQGGNSNQPQHF. The CDR3 nucleotides are TGTGCCAGCACTCAGGGAGGGAATAGCAATCAGCCCCAGCATTTT.

This clone appeared a single time. This rearrangement joins TRBV7-3 to TRBJ1-2; TRBD1 matches 7 bases. V was pared by 3 bases and J by 4 bases, with 5 bases of the junction left unmatched. This CDR3 has 14 amino acids. Germline V CDR1 and CDR2: SGHTA, FQGTGA. The CDR3, as DNA: TGTGCCAGCAGCTTGGGACAGCCCCCCTATGGCTACACCTTC. Translating it yields CASSLGQPPYGYTF.

The chain carries TRBV29-1 and TRBJ2-7; TRBD1 might be the D (5 bases). The germline V and J ends were trimmed by 3 bases and 2 bases, with 14 bases remaining between them. The CDR3 loop spans 14 amino acids. Germline V gene lookup returns CDR1 SQVTM and CDR2 ANQGSEA. The CDR3 is CSVERVAGPYEQYV. CDR3 bases: TGCAGCGTTGAGAGAGTTGCAGGGCCCTACGAGCAGTACGTC.

This chain joins TRBV11-3 and TRBJ2-1, with 8 bases matching TRBD2. Germline assignment: CDR1 SGHNT and CDR2 YENEEA. V shed 4 bases, J shed 9 bases, and the junction held 14 bases outside the gene matches. The CDR3 spans 16 residues. The CDR3 DNA follows: TGTGCCAGCAGCTCCCTAGGAGCGGGAGAATCCGGTGAGCAGTTCTTC. It specifies CASSSLGAGESGEQFF.

The chain carries TRBV19 and TRBJ1-6, with 8 nucleotides matching TRBD1. CDR3 length: 15 amino acids. Germline lookup yields CDR1 LNHDA and CDR2 SQIVND (reference sequence). The J segment lost 4 bases and the V segment lost 6 bases, leaving 5 bases of the junction unmatched. In DNA, the CDR3 is TGTGCCAGTAGAGGACAGGGCGATTATAATTCACCCCTCCACTTT. Its protein is CASRGQGDYNSPLHF.

This chain links TRBV7-8 with TRBJ1-5; 7 nucleotides match TRBD1. Germline V gene data show CDR1 as SGHVS and CDR2 as FQNEAQ. V was pared by 5 bases and J by 2 bases, with 6 bases of the junction left unmatched. This CDR3 has 15 residues. CDR3 nucleotide sequence: TGTGCCAGCAGCATCAGGACAGGTGGCAATCAGCCCCAGCATTTT. It specifies CASSIRTGGNQPQHF. Combining the CDR3 with reference TRBV7-8 and TRBJ1-5 gives the whole variable domain GAGVSQSPRYKVAKRGQDVALRCDPISGHVSLFWYQQALGQGPEFLTYFQNEAQLDKSGLPSDRFFAERPEGSVSTLKIQRTQQEDSAVYLCASSIRTGGNQPQHFGDGTRLSIL.

The rearrangement links TRBV6-5 to TRBJ1-2; D gene unclear. The CDR3 spans 16 residues. The germline gives CDR1 MNHEY, CDR2 SVGAGI. The germline V and J ends were trimmed by 4 bases and 4 bases, with 19 bases remaining between them. The CDR3 loop is CASSSGRRRTFYGYTF. In DNA form, the CDR3 reads TGTGCCAGCAGTTCTGGAAGACGGAGAACTTTCTATGGCTACACCTTC.

The rearrangement links TRBV15 to TRBJ2-7; D is ambiguous. The V gene lost 0 bases and the J gene lost 3 bases, with 6 bases spanning the gap. The CDR3 length is 13 residues. In germline, CDR1 is LNHNV, CDR2 YYDKDF (reference sequence). The CDR3 DNA sequence: TGTGCCACCAGCAGAGATCCGGGCTACGAGCAGTACGTC. Translated, it gives CATSRDPGYEQYV.

The V call is TRBV15, the J call TRBJ2-4; tentative D call: TRBD1 (6 bases). The CDR3 covers 16 residues. V lost 5 bases and J 0 bases, leaving 14 bases between the germline ends. The germline gives CDR1 LNHNV, CDR2 YYDKDF (reference sequence). CDR3 DNA: TGTGCCACCAGCGGAAGACAGGCACTAGCCAAAAACATTCAGTACTTC. The encoded protein is CATSGRQALAKNIQYF.

This chain links TRBV24-1 with TRBJ2-2; the D gene is possibly TRBD1 (5 bases). CDR1 and CDR2 from the germline V gene are KGHDR and SFDVKD. The CDR3 runs 14 residues. Trimming took off 4 bases at V and 4 bases at J, with 9 bases between the two ends. The CDR3 coding sequence is TGTGCCACCAGTGACCGACAGCCCACCGGGGAGCTGTTTTTT. This codes for CATSDRQPTGELFF.

The J gene is TRBJ2-2, the V gene TRBV2; TRBD1 matches 9 bases. Germline V CDR1 and CDR2: SNHLY, FYNNEI. The CDR3 contains 16 residues. V was clipped by 6 bases and J by 4 bases; unmatched bases: 9. CDR3 residues: CASRLQGAVGTGELFF. Here the CDR3 DNA reads TGTGCCAGCAGGTTACAGGGGGCCGTGGGCACCGGGGAGCTGTTTTTT.

V usage is TRBV5-1 and J usage is TRBJ1-5, with 7 bases identical to TRBD1. The germline V gene has CDR1 SGHRS and CDR2 YFSETQ. The J segment lost 5 bases and the V segment lost 3 bases, leaving 5 bases of the junction unmatched. CDR3 length equals 14 residues. The CDR3, as DNA: TGCGCCAGCAGCTCGGGACAGCCACATCAGCCCCAGCATTTT. This codes for CASSSGQPHQPQHF.

The chain is built from TRBV18 and TRBJ1-1, with 8 bases fitting TRBD1. CDR3 length: 14 amino acids. Looked up from germline, CDR1 is KGHSH and CDR2 is LQKENI. J gave up 0 bases and V 6 bases, and 3 bases lay outside the gene matches. In nucleotides, the CDR3 is TGTGCCAGCTCTCGGGACAGGATGAACACTGAAGCTTTCTTT. Protein product: CASSRDRMNTEAFF.

The chain uses TRBV28 and TRBJ1-1; the D gene is possibly TRBD1 (5 bases). Trimming removed 2 bases from V and 6 bases from J, with 19 bases in between. The CDR3 loop spans 16 amino acids. The germline CDR1 and CDR2 sequences are MDHEN and SYDVKM. The CDR3 loop is CASSLITQGWSPEAFF. DNA for the CDR3: TGTGCCAGCAGTTTAATAACCCAGGGTTGGAGCCCTGAAGCTTTCTTT.

This clone was observed a single time. This chain uses TRBV11-2 with TRBJ1-2; D perhaps matches TRBD1 (6 bases). Trimming pared 4 bases from V and 8 bases from J, leaving 17 bases between. CDR3 length equals 14 residues. Germline V gives CDR1 SGHAT, CDR2 FQNNGV. CDR3 sequence reads: CASSSENRVRGYTF. The CDR3 DNA reads as TGTGCCAGCAGCTCAGAAAACAGGGTTAGGGGCTACACCTTC.